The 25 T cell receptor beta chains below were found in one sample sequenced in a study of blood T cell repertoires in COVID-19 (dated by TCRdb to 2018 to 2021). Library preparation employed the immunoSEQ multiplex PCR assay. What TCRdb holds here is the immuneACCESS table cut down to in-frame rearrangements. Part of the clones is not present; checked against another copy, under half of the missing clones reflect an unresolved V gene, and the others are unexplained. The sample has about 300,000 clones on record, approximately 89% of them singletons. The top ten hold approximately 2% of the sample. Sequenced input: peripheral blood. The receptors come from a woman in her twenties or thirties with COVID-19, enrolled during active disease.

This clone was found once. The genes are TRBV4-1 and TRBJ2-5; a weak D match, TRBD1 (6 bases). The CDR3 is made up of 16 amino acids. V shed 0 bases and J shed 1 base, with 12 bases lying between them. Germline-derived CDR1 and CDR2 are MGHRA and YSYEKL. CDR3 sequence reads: CASSQESHRAQETQYF. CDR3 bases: TGCGCCAGCAGCCAAGAGTCCCACAGGGCCCAAGAGACCCAGTACTTC.

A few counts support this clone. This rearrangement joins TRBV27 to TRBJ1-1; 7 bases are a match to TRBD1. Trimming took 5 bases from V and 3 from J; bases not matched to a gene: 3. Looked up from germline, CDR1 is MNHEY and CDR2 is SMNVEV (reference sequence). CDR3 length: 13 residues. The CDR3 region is CASSPTGYTEAFF. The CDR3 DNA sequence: TGTGCCAGCAGTCCGACAGGGTACACTGAAGCTTTCTTT.

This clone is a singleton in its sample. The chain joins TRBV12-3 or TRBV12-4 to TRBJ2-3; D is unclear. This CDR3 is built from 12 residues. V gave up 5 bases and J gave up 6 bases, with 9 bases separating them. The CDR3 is CASSPPGDTQYF. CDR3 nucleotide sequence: TGTGCCAGCAGTCCCCCCGGTGATACGCAGTATTTT.

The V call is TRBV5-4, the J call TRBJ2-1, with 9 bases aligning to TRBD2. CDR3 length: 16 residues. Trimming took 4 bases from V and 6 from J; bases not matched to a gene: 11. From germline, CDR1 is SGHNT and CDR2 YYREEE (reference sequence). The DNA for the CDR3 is TGTGCCAGCAGCCCTGAATGGTGGCGGGGGGGCAATGAGCAGTTCTTC. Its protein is CASSPEWWRGGNEQFF.

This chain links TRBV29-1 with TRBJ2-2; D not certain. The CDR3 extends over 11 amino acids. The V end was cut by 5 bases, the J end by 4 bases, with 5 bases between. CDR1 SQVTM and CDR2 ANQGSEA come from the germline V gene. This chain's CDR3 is CSVLITGELFF. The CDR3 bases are TGCAGCGTTCTAATCACCGGGGAGCTGTTTTTT.

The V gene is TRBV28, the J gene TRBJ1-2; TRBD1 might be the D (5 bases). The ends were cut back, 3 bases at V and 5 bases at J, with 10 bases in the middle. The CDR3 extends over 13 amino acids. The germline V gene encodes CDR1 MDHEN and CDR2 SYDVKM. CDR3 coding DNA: TGTGCCAGCAGTTTGAACAGGCCGTATGGCTACACCTTC. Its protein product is CASSLNRPYGYTF.

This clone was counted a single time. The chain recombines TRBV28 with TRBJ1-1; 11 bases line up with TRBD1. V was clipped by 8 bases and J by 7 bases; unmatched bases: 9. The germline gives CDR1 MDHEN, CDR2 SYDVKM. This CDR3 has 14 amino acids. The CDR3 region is CASLPGQGVSEAFF. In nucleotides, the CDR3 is TGTGCCAGCCTCCCGGGACAGGGGGTGAGTGAAGCTTTCTTT. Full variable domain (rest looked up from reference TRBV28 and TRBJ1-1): DVKVTQSSRYLVKRTGEKVFLECVQDMDHENMFWYRQDPGLGLRLIYFSYDVKMKEKGDIPEGYSVSREKKERFSLILESASTNQTSMYLCASLPGQGVSEAFFGQGTRLTVV.

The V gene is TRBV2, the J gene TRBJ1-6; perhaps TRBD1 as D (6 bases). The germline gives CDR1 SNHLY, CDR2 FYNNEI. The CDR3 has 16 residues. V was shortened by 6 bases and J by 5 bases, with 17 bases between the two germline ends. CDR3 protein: CASRSLPDSNNSPLHF. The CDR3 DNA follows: TGTGCCAGCAGGTCTCTTCCGGACAGTAATAATTCACCCCTCCACTTT.

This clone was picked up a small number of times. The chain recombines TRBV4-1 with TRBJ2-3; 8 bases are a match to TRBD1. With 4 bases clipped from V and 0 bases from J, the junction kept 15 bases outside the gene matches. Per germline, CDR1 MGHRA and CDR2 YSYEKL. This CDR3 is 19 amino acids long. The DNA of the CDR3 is TGCGCCAGCAGCCGATCTCAGACCTACAGGGGGTCTAGCACAGATACGCAGTATTTT. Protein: CASSRSQTYRGSSTDTQYF.

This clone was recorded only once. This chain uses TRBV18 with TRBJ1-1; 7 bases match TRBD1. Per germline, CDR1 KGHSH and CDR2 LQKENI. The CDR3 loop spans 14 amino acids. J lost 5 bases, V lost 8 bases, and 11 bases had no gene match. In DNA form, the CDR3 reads TGTGCCAGCGAACTAGGGGGCGCTGGGACTGAAGCTTTCTTT. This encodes CASELGGAGTEAFF.

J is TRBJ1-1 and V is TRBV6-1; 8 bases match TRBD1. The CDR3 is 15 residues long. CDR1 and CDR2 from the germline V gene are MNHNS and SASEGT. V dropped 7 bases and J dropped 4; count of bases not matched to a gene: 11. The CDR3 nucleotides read TGTGCCAGCAAATGGGACAGGCCTGGTGGCACTGAAGCTTTCTTT. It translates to CASKWDRPGGTEAFF.

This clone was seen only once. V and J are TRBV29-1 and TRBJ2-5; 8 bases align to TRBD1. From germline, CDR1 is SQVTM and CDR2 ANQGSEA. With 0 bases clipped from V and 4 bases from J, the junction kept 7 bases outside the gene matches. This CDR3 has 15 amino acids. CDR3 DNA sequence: TGCAGCGTTGAAGAGGGACAGGTCGGGTTAGAGACCCAGTACTTC. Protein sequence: CSVEEGQVGLETQYF.

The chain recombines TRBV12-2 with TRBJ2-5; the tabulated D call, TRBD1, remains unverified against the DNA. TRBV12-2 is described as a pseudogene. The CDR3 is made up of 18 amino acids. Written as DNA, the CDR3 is TGTGCAAGTCGCTTACCCTCCCTCAGACAGGGTCAAGAAGAGACCCAGTACTTC. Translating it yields CASRLPSLRQGQEETQYF.

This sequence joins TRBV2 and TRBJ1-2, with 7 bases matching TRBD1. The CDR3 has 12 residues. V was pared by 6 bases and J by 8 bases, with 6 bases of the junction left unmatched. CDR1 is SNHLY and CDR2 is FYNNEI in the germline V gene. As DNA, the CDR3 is TGTGCCAGCAGCGCGGGACAGATGGGCTACACCTTC. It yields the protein CASSAGQMGYTF. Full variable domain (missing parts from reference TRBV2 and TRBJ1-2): EPEVTQTPSHQVTQMGQEVILRCVPISNHLYFYWYRQILGQKVEFLVSFYNNEISEKSEIFDDQFSVERPDGSNFTLKIRSTKLEDSAMYFCASSAGQMGYTFGSGTRLTVV.

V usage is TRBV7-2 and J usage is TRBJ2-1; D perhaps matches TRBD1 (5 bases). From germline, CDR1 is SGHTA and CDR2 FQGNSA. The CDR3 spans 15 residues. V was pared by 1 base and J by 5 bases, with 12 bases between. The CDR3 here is CASSLDWGFDNEQFF. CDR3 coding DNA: TGTGCCAGCAGCTTAGACTGGGGCTTCGACAATGAGCAGTTCTTC.

CDR3 region: CASRRAGGHHTEAFF. The CDR3 DNA follows: TGTGCCAGTAGAAGGGCAGGGGGCCATCACACTGAAGCTTTCTTT. The chain uses TRBV19 and TRBJ1-1; 8 bases line up with TRBD1. V shed 6 bases, J shed 3 bases, and the junction held 9 bases outside the gene matches. Germline CDR1 LNHDA, CDR2 SQIVND (reference sequence). This CDR3 is built from 15 residues.

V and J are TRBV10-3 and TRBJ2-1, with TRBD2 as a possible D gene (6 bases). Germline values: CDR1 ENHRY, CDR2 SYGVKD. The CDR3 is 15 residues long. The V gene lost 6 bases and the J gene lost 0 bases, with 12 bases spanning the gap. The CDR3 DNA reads TGTGCCATCAGAGTTAGCGGTAGCTCCTACAATGAGCAGTTCTTC. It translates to CAIRVSGSSYNEQFF.

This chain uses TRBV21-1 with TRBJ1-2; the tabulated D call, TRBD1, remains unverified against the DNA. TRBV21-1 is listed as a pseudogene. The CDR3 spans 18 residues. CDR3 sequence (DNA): TGTGCCAGCAGCAAAGTTGAAGGGGGACAGGGGGTTTTGTATGGCTACACCTTC. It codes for CASSKVEGGQGVLYGYTF.

The CDR3 region has the DNA TGTGCCAGTAGTATCTGGCAGGGGAACACTGAAGCTTTCTTT. This encodes CASSIWQGNTEAFF. This chain uses TRBV19 with TRBJ1-1; TRBD1 is a possible D gene (5 bases). V lost 3 bases and J 1 base, leaving 9 bases between the germline ends. CDR3 length: 14 residues. The germline V gene has CDR1 LNHDA and CDR2 SQIVND (reference sequence).

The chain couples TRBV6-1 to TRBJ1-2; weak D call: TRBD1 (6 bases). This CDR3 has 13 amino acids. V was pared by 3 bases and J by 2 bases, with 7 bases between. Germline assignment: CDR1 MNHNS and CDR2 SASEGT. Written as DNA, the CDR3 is TGTGCCAGCAGTGATACAGGGAACTATGGCTACACCTTC. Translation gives CASSDTGNYGYTF.

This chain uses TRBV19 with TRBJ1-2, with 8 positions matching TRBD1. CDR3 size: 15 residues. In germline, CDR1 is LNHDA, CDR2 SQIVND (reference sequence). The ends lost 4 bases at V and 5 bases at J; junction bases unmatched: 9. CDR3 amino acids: CASSSSTGAWYGYTF. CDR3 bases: TGTGCCAGTAGTAGCTCGACAGGGGCATGGTATGGCTACACCTTC.

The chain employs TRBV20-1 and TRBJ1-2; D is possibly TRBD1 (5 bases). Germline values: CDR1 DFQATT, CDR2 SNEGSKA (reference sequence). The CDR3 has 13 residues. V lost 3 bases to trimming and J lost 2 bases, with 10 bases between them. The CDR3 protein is CSASDSGNYGYTF. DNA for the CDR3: TGCAGTGCTAGTGACAGCGGAAACTATGGCTACACCTTC.

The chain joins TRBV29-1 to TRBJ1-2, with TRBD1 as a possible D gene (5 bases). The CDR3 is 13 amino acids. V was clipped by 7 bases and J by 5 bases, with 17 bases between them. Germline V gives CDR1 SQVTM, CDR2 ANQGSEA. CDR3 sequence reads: CSAEAGGRYGYTF. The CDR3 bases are TGCAGCGCCGAGGCGGGGGGTAGATATGGCTACACCTTC.

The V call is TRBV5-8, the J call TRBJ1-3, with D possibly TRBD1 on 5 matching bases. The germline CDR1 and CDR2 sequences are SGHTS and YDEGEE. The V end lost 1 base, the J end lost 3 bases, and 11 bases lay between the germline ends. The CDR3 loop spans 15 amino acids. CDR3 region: CASSLSGTGGNTIYF. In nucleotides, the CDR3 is TGTGCCAGCAGCTTGTCGGGGACTGGTGGAAACACCATATATTTT.

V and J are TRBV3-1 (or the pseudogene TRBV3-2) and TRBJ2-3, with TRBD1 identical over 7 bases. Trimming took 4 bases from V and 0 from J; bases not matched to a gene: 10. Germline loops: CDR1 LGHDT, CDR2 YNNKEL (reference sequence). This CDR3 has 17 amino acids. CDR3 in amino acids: CASSPGNRGRSTDTQYF. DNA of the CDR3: TGTGCCAGCAGCCCCGGCAATAGGGGGCGAAGCACAGATACGCAGTATTTT.